This entry lists 14 T cell receptor beta chains sequenced from one sample in a study of blood T cell repertoires in COVID-19. TCRdb's copy holds only in-frame clones and misses some; the assay was immunoSEQ multiplex PCR. The sample holds some 70,000 clones, roughly 71% seen once. Sequences were obtained from peripheral blood. The receptors shown here come from a man aged 60 to 75 with COVID-19, enrolled during active disease.

This clone was seen more than once but under ten times. The rearrangement joins TRBV6-5 to TRBJ2-1; tentatively, D is TRBD2 (5 bases). There are 11 residues in the CDR3. Germline V lookup: CDR1 MNHEY, CDR2 SVGAGI. V was pared by 5 bases and J by 15 bases, with 14 bases between. The CDR3 spells CASSTTLRGFF. CDR3 in DNA: TGTGCCAGCAGTACAACCCTTCGGGGGTTCTTC.

The chain recombines TRBV3-1 (or the pseudogene TRBV3-2) with TRBJ2-2; D remains ambiguous. Trimming removed 2 bases from V and 3 bases from J, with 7 bases in between. CDR1 is LGHDT, CDR2 YNNKEL, per germline (reference sequence). This CDR3 contains 14 residues. CDR3: CASSQSVDTGELFF. The DNA of the CDR3 is TGTGCCAGCAGCCAATCGGTGGACACCGGGGAGCTGTTTTTT.

The count of this clone is one. The chain combines TRBV11-2 with TRBJ2-7; 7 positions agree with TRBD2. This CDR3 is built from 18 residues. The V segment lost 5 bases and the J segment 1 base; nucleotides outside the gene matches: 17. Germline V CDR1 and CDR2: SGHAT, FQNNGV. This CDR3 is CASSPLPGSRGGSYEQYF. DNA of the CDR3: TGTGCCAGCAGCCCACTCCCTGGTTCTCGCGGGGGATCCTACGAGCAGTACTTC.

V and J are TRBV28 and TRBJ1-4; 10 nucleotides align to TRBD1. Losses at the gene ends were 6 bases for V and 7 bases for J; bases not matched to a gene: 8. The germline CDR1 and CDR2 sequences are MDHEN and SYDVKM. This CDR3 comprises 15 residues. As DNA, the CDR3 is TGTGCCAGCAGCCTCGACAGGGGGCCGGTTGAAAAACTGTTTTTT. Its translation: CASSLDRGPVEKLFF.

This clone was seen more than once but under ten times. CDR3 nucleotides: TGTGCCAGCAGCCTCGCGGCCGGAGTCGGGAATGAGCAGTTCTTC. Translated: CASSLAAGVGNEQFF. This sequence joins TRBV5-5 and TRBJ2-1, with unresolved D. CDR3 length: 15 amino acids. V lost 4 bases, J lost 7 bases, and 18 bases lay in between. In germline, CDR1 is SGHKS, CDR2 YYEKEE (reference sequence).

The gene calls are TRBV13 and TRBJ2-6, with D tentatively TRBD2 (6 bases). The CDR3 sequence is 18 residues long. Trimming took off 0 bases at V and 0 bases at J, with 12 bases between the two ends. CDR1 is PRHDT, CDR2 FYEKMQ, per germline (reference sequence). The CDR3 region is CASSLGTSPYSGANVLTF. In DNA form, the CDR3 reads TGTGCCAGCAGCTTAGGGACTAGTCCCTACTCTGGGGCCAACGTCCTGACTTTC.

This clone appeared once. This sequence joins TRBV20-1 and TRBJ2-5; no clear D gene. The CDR3 extends over 13 amino acids. V lost 3 bases and J lost 5, with 13 bases in between. The germline gives CDR1 DFQATT, CDR2 SNEGSKA (reference sequence). In nucleotides, the CDR3 is TGCAGTGCTAGTATAAGCGTCGGGGAGACCCAGTACTTC. As protein: CSASISVGETQYF.

This clone was detected once. The gene calls are TRBV11-2 and TRBJ2-7, with 10 bases lining up with TRBD1. This CDR3 contains 14 residues. The germline CDR1 and CDR2 sequences are SGHAT and FQNNGV. V shed 4 bases, J shed 6 bases, and the junction held 6 bases outside the gene matches. CDR3 DNA: TGTGCCAGCAGCTCCACAGACAGGGGGCGCGAGCAGTACTTC. Residues: CASSSTDRGREQYF. The complete variable domain, with remaining parts taken from reference TRBV11-2 and TRBJ2-7, reads EAGVAQSPRYKIIEKRQSVAFWCNPISGHATLYWYQQILGQGPKLLIQFQNNGVVDDSQLPKDRFSAERLKGVDSTLKIQPAKLEDSAVYLCASSSTDRGREQYFGPGTRLTVT.

The CDR3 sequence is CASTRGAGDGYTF. The CDR3 DNA follows: TGTGCCAGCACCCGCGGAGCAGGGGATGGCTACACCTTC. The chain couples TRBV12-3 or TRBV12-4 to TRBJ1-2, with D perhaps matching TRBD1 (6 bases). V was shortened by 7 bases and J by 6 bases, with 15 bases between the two germline ends. This CDR3 has 13 residues.

The V and J genes are TRBV11-2 and TRBJ2-7; D perhaps matches TRBD2 (7 bases). The CDR3 has 15 residues. Germline V gives CDR1 SGHAT, CDR2 FQNNGV. V lost 5 bases and J 1 base, leaving 15 bases between the germline ends. CDR3 nucleotide sequence: TGTGCCAGCAGCCTAGGGGGGGGCGGTTCCTACGAGCAGTACTTC. As protein: CASSLGGGGSYEQYF.

This chain connects TRBV12-1 to TRBJ2-7; the table names TRBD2, a call not compared with the DNA. TRBV12-1 is deemed a pseudogene. The CDR3 is made up of 15 amino acids. In DNA, the CDR3 is TGTGCCAGCAGCTTCAACGGGAACATCTCCTACGAGCAGTACTTC. As protein: CASSFNGNISYEQYF.

This clone was counted only a few times. The V and J genes are TRBV30 and TRBJ1-3; TRBD1 is a possible D gene (5 bases). The ends were cut back, 7 bases at V and 4 bases at J, with 11 bases in the middle. Germline V gene sequence: CDR1 GTSNPN, CDR2 SVGIG (reference sequence). The CDR3 length is 12 residues. The CDR3 loop reads CAFQGGGNTIYF. The CDR3 nucleotides read TGTGCCTTCCAGGGTGGGGGAAACACCATATATTTT.

The rearrangement uses TRBV11-1 and TRBJ1-2; 7 bases match TRBD1. Germline CDR1 is SGHAT and CDR2 is FQDESV (reference sequence). This CDR3 is 14 amino acids long. V was pared by 5 bases and J by 7 bases, with 10 bases of the junction left unmatched. The CDR3 DNA reads TGTGCCAGCAGCCCCTCGGAGGGGGCGCTTGGCTACACCTTC. Its protein product is CASSPSEGALGYTF.

The chain is built from TRBV6-5 and TRBJ2-5; D may be TRBD1 (5 bases). This CDR3 has 13 amino acids. Trimming stripped 7 bases from V and 4 bases from J, with 13 bases between. Looked up from germline, CDR1 is MNHEY and CDR2 is SVGAGI. The CDR3 loop reads CASTRDAAETQYF. DNA for the CDR3: TGTGCCAGCACCAGGGATGCGGCAGAGACCCAGTACTTC.